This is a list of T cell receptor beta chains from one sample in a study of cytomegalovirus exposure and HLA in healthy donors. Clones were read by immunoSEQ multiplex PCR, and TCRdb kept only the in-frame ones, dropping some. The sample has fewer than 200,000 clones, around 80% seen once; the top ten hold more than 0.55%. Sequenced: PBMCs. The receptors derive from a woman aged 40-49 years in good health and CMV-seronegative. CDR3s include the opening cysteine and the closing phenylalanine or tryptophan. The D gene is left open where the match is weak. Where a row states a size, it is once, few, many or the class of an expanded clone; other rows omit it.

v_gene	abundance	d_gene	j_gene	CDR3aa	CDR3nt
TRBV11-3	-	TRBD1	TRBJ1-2	CASSLPGGNYGYTF	TGTGCCAGCAGCCTCCCAGGGGGCAACTATGGCTACACCTTC
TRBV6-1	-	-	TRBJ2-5	CASSEGLARETQYF	TGTGCCAGCAGTGAAGGGCTAGCTAGGGAGACCCAGTACTTC
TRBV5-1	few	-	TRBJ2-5	CASSFGQQETQYF	TGCGCCAGCAGCTTCGGACAACAAGAGACCCAGTACTTC
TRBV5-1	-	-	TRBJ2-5	CASSLRAGDQETQYF	TGCGCCAGCAGCTTGAGGGCCGGGGACCAAGAGACCCAGTACTTC
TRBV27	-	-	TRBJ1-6	CASSLQTGGAGSPLHF	TGTGCCAGCAGTCTACAGACAGGCGGCGCAGGTTCACCCCTCCACTTT
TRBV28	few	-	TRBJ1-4	CASGETATNEKLFF	TGTGCCAGCGGAGAGACAGCAACTAATGAAAAACTGTTTTTT
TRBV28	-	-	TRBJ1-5	CASTFPGGTQPQHF	TGTGCCAGCACCTTTCCAGGTGGCACTCAGCCCCAGCATTTT
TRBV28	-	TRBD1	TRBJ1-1	CASRPRTGAGSEAFF	TGTGCCAGCAGACCCCGGACAGGGGCGGGTTCTGAAGCTTTCTTT
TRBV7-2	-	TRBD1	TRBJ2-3	CASSLNRGDTQYF	TGTGCCAGCAGCCTTAACAGGGGAGATACGCAGTATTTT
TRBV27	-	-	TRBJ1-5	CASSFHGNQPQHF	TGTGCCAGCAGTTTTCATGGCAATCAGCCCCAGCATTTT
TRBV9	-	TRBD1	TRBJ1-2	CASSVVGQGRGYTF	TGTGCCAGCAGCGTAGTGGGACAGGGTCGGGGCTACACCTTC
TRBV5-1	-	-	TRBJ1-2	CASSLGPAAGGYTF	TGCGCCAGCAGCTTGGGGCCGGCGGCCGGGGGCTACACCTTC
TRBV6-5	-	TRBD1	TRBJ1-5	CASRRQGSNQPQHF	TGTGCCAGCAGGAGACAGGGGAGCAATCAGCCCCAGCATTTT
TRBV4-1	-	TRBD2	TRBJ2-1	CASSHPGLAGGASYNEQFF	TGCGCCAGCAGCCACCCCGGACTAGCGGGGGGTGCCTCCTACAATGAGCAGTTCTTC
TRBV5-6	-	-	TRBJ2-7	CASSIGSYEQYF	TGTGCCAGCAGTATCGGGAGTTACGAGCAGTACTTC
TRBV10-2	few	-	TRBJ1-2	CASSENISGYTF	TGCGCCAGCAGCGAGAACATTTCTGGCTACACCTTC